The 27 T cell receptor beta chains below were found in one sample sequenced in a study of beta chain features in type 1 diabetes. All of the isolated RNA was reverse transcribed, so expressed TCRB transcripts were sequenced. Only in-frame clones appear in the TCRdb table, and some are missing; sequencing was by immunoSEQ multiplex PCR. This sample has about 900,000 clones, with about a sixth found just once. Sequencing was done on a sample of naive CD4+ T cells from blood. Receptors originate from a woman under 30 in good health.

This clone was counted only a few times. The chain employs TRBV28 and TRBJ1-2, with D maybe TRBD1 (6 bases). The length of the CDR3 is 16 residues. The V end lost 10 bases, the J end lost 5 bases, and 26 bases lay between the germline ends. The germline V gene encodes CDR1 MDHEN and CDR2 SYDVKM. In nucleotides, the CDR3 is TGTGCCACCTCGAGCCCAACCGCGGGACAAAGATATGGCTACACCTTC. Translation: CATSSPTAGQRYGYTF.

The CDR3 region is CASSLRGQRNTEAFF. For the CDR3, the DNA is TGTGCCAGCAGTTTAAGGGGACAGAGGAACACTGAAGCTTTCTTT. The rearrangement joins TRBV28 to TRBJ1-1, with 7 bases fitting TRBD1. Germline V CDR1 and CDR2: MDHEN, SYDVKM. With 2 bases clipped from V and 1 base from J, the junction kept 4 bases outside the gene matches. The CDR3 spans 15 residues.

The chain carries TRBV7-9 and TRBJ2-7; 7 bases match TRBD2. The trim removed 0 bases at V and 2 bases at J, leaving 10 bases unmatched. The germline V gene has CDR1 SEHNR and CDR2 FQNEAQ (reference sequence). The CDR3 spans 17 residues. CDR3 bases: TGTGCCAGCAGCTTAGCGGCATCTAGCGGAGTGGCCTACGAGCAGTACTTC. Translation: CASSLAASSGVAYEQYF.

V usage is TRBV28 and J usage is TRBJ2-1; weak D call: TRBD1 (6 bases). V lost 1 base, J lost 2 bases, and 12 bases lay in between. Germline V CDR1 and CDR2: MDHEN, SYDVKM. This CDR3 contains 16 residues. The CDR3 DNA reads as TGTGCCAGCAGTTTATCAAGGGGGACGACCTACAATGAGCAGTTCTTC. It codes for CASSLSRGTTYNEQFF.

This clone has only a few counts. The V gene is TRBV10-3, the J gene TRBJ2-7; D ambiguous. The CDR3 extends over 16 amino acids. Germline V CDR1 and CDR2: ENHRY, SYGVKD. V was clipped by 7 bases and J by 0 bases, with 19 bases between them. DNA of the CDR3: TGTGCCATCACCGGACGGATTAACAGTAGCTCCTACGAGCAGTACTTC. Translation gives CAITGRINSSSYEQYF.

The J gene is TRBJ1-5, the V gene TRBV5-1, with 7 nucleotides matching TRBD1. This CDR3 spans 15 amino acids. V lost 4 bases to trimming and J lost 2 bases; unmatched junction nucleotides: 6. Germline lookup yields CDR1 SGHRS and CDR2 YFSETQ. CDR3 region: CASSKTGAGNQPQHF. CDR3 coding DNA: TGCGCCAGCAGCAAAACAGGGGCCGGCAATCAGCCCCAGCATTTT.

This clone was seen more than once but under ten times. V is TRBV10-3 and J is TRBJ2-4; D might be TRBD2 (6 bases). The CDR3 totals 18 residues. Germline CDR1 is ENHRY and CDR2 is SYGVKD. Trimming took off 0 bases at V and 8 bases at J, with 23 bases between the two ends. CDR3 DNA sequence: TGTGCCATCAGTGAGTCACGACACCTAGCGACAGAGAGGGACATTCAGTACTTC. It yields the protein CAISESRHLATERDIQYF.

The chain joins TRBV5-4 to TRBJ2-7; perhaps TRBD2 as D (7 bases). The length of the CDR3 is 17 residues. V lost 4 bases and J 1 base, leaving 21 bases between the germline ends. Germline assignment: CDR1 SGHNT and CDR2 YYREEE (reference sequence). CDR3 nucleotide sequence: TGTGCCAGCAGCCCCCCCAACGCGGGGGCGAGGTCCTACGAGCAGTACTTC. Translated, it gives CASSPPNAGARSYEQYF. Full variable domain (outside the CDR3, taken from reference TRBV5-4 and TRBJ2-7): ETGVTQSPTHLIKTRGQQVTLRCSSQSGHNTVSWYQQALGQGPQFIFQYYREEENGRGNFPPRFSGLQFPNYSSELNVNALELDDSALYLCASSPPNAGARSYEQYFGPGTRLTVT.

J is TRBJ2-5 and V is TRBV7-9; D not certain. V shed 2 bases and J shed 3 bases, with 7 bases lying between them. This CDR3 region has 13 residues. Looked up from germline, CDR1 is SEHNR and CDR2 is FQNEAQ (reference sequence). Written as DNA, the CDR3 is TGTGCCAGCAGCTTAATGCAGAAAGAGACCCAGTACTTC. Amino acid sequence: CASSLMQKETQYF.

This clone has a handful of counts. The same CDR3 also results from other DNA sequences found in this sample. J is TRBJ2-1 and V is TRBV7-2, with 8 positions matching TRBD2. The CDR3 is 15 residues long. From germline, CDR1 is SGHTA and CDR2 FQGNSA. V trimming: 5 bases; J trimming: 5 bases; junction bases outside the gene matches: 8. This chain's CDR3 is CASSPPGTRNNEQFF. The DNA for the CDR3 is TGTGCCAGCAGCCCCCCCGGGACTAGAAACAATGAGCAGTTCTTC.

DNA of the CDR3: TGTGCCAGCAGCTCACAGGGATGGGGGACCCAGTACTTC. Translation: CASSSQGWGTQYF. The chain has TRBV11-2 and TRBJ2-5; possibly TRBD1 for D (6 bases). This CDR3 region has 13 residues. Trimming left V 4 bases short and J 7 bases short, with 13 bases between. Germline-derived CDR1 and CDR2 are SGHAT and FQNNGV.

A word on this clone: The sample holds other DNA sequences that translate to the same CDR3. The chain couples TRBV7-2 to TRBJ2-7; 12 bases line up with TRBD2. The CDR3 covers 15 residues. Germline CDR1 reads SGHTA; CDR2 reads FQGNSA. V was clipped by 3 bases and J by 1 base; unmatched bases: 1. For the CDR3, the DNA is TGTGCCAGCAGCTTCGGACTAGCGGGGTCCTACGAGCAGTACTTC. Translated, it gives CASSFGLAGSYEQYF. The entire variable domain, with the rest obtained from reference TRBV7-2 and TRBJ2-7, is as follows: GAGVSQSPSNKVTEKGKDVELRCDPISGHTALYWYRQSLGQGLEFLIYFQGNSAPDKSGLPSDRFSAERTGGSVSTLTIQRTQQEDSAVYLCASSFGLAGSYEQYFGPGTRLTVT.

The sample holds a few counts of this clone. The CDR3 region has the DNA TGTGCCAGCAGCTACCGGACTAGCGGGTACTACGAGCAGTACTTC. Its protein is CASSYRTSGYYEQYF. The gene calls are TRBV13 and TRBJ2-7; 11 nucleotides line up with TRBD2. The CDR3 extends over 15 amino acids. After removal of 4 bases from V and 3 bases from J, the junction contained 5 bases not matched to a gene. Germline V gives CDR1 PRHDT, CDR2 FYEKMQ (reference sequence).

V and J are TRBV28 and TRBJ2-5; a weak D match, TRBD2 (5 bases). In germline, CDR1 is MDHEN, CDR2 SYDVKM. Trimming cost V 3 bases and J 4 bases, with 18 bases left between them. CDR3 length: 16 residues. The CDR3 reads CASSFPIGEKGETQYF. As DNA, the CDR3 is TGTGCCAGCAGTTTCCCTATTGGGGAGAAGGGAGAGACCCAGTACTTC.

Details on this clone: This same CDR3 is encoded by further DNA sequences in the sample. The chain combines TRBV11-2 with TRBJ2-2; the D is unclear. Germline V lookup: CDR1 SGHAT, CDR2 FQNNGV. The CDR3 has 13 residues. V lost 1 base and J lost 4, with 4 bases in between. CDR3 amino acids: CASSLVATGELFF. For the CDR3, the DNA is TGTGCCAGCAGCTTAGTGGCCACCGGGGAGCTGTTTTTT.

This clone has more than one count but fewer than ten. The chain is built from TRBV4-3 and TRBJ2-1; weak D call: TRBD2 (5 bases). The CDR3 is 17 amino acids. V was pared by 4 bases and J by 9 bases, with 25 bases between. Germline values: CDR1 LGHNA, CDR2 YSLEER. The CDR3 DNA reads TGCGCCAGCAGCCGTATCCAGATGGTAGGGCGGGTAGGTGAGCAGTTCTTC. This codes for CASSRIQMVGRVGEQFF.

This rearrangement joins TRBV15 to TRBJ1-2, with 7 bases that match TRBD1. Per the germline V gene, CDR1 is LNHNV and CDR2 is YYDKDF (reference sequence). This CDR3 is built from 17 residues. The V segment lost 5 bases and the J segment 2 bases; nucleotides outside the gene matches: 14. DNA for the CDR3: TGTGCCACCAGCCCGGGACTGACAGGGACTGGAAACTATGGCTACACCTTC. Its translation: CATSPGLTGTGNYGYTF.

In its sample, this clone was seen many times. The chain joins TRBV18 to TRBJ2-6; D unresolved. Germline V lookup: CDR1 KGHSH, CDR2 LQKENI. V gave up 2 bases and J gave up 0 bases, with 2 bases separating them. The CDR3 runs 14 residues. This CDR3 is CASSPISGANVLTF. Here the CDR3 DNA reads TGTGCCAGCTCACCAATCTCTGGGGCCAACGTCCTGACTTTC.

This clone showed up just a few times. The rearrangement uses TRBV18 and TRBJ2-5; TRBD1 matches at 7 bases. Germline CDR1 KGHSH, CDR2 LQKENI. V dropped 1 base and J dropped 1; count of bases not matched to a gene: 3. The CDR3 sequence is 15 residues long. DNA of the CDR3: TGTGCCAGCTCACCACGCCGACAGGGCCAAGAGACCCAGTACTTC. As protein: CASSPRRQGQETQYF.

A remark on this clone: This specimen includes other DNA sequences encoding the same CDR3. The chain combines TRBV5-1 with TRBJ2-1, with unresolved D. The CDR3 runs 13 residues. The germline V gene encodes CDR1 SGHRS and CDR2 YFSETQ. V lost 0 bases and J lost 5, with 6 bases in between. The CDR3 loop reads CASSLGLNNEQFF. In nucleotides, the CDR3 is TGCGCCAGCAGCTTGGGGCTCAACAATGAGCAGTTCTTC.

The chain joins TRBV18 to TRBJ1-1; no definite D call. Trimming cost V 6 bases and J 4 bases, with 15 bases left between them. This CDR3 contains 14 residues. Germline assignment: CDR1 KGHSH and CDR2 LQKENI. CDR3 DNA sequence: TGTGCCAGCTCCGAGGTCCGGGTGGGCACTGAAGCTTTCTTT. The encoded protein is CASSEVRVGTEAFF.

The chain links TRBV2 to TRBJ1-3; a possible D gene is TRBD1 (6 bases). Germline CDR1 is SNHLY and CDR2 is FYNNEI. Trimming took off 4 bases at V and 0 bases at J, with 10 bases between the two ends. The CDR3 covers 15 residues. The CDR3 sequence: CASSAQGISGNTIYF. The CDR3 DNA follows: TGTGCCAGCAGTGCCCAGGGGATCTCTGGAAACACCATATATTTT.

CDR3 loop: CASSVWSNQPQHF. The CDR3 DNA reads as TGTGCCAGTAGTGTCTGGAGCAATCAGCCCCAGCATTTT. This chain uses TRBV19 with TRBJ1-5; D gene ambiguous. V lost 5 bases and J lost 1, with 6 bases in between. In germline, CDR1 is LNHDA, CDR2 SQIVND (reference sequence). The CDR3 extends over 13 amino acids.

CDR3 sequence (DNA): TGCGCCAGCAGCTTGAGGGGTCCAACTAGCGGGAGTTTATCTAGCTACAATGAGCAGTTCTTC. Its protein is CASSLRGPTSGSLSSYNEQFF. The genes are TRBV5-1 and TRBJ2-1, with 11 bases fitting TRBD2. Germline CDR1 SGHRS, CDR2 YFSETQ. The CDR3 contains 21 residues. V was pared by 1 base and J by 3 bases, with 18 bases of the junction left unmatched.

The rearrangement uses TRBV6-1 and TRBJ1-2, with D possibly being TRBD1 (5 bases). Germline CDR1 and CDR2: MNHNS and SASEGT. Deletions cut 6 bases from V and 6 bases from J, with 11 bases between. The CDR3 totals 12 residues. The CDR3: CASSPTGDGYTF. The CDR3 region has the DNA TGTGCCAGCAGCCCAACAGGTGATGGCTACACCTTC.

Turning to this clone: The DNA is omitted, as the CDR3 cannot be located on it reliably, and the CDR3 follows TCRdb's listing. The chain recombines TRBV28 with TRBJ2-1; the D call TRBD1 from the table was never checked on the DNA. CDR1 is MDHEN, CDR2 SYDVKM, per germline. The CDR3 spans 15 residues, counting both ends. The CDR3 sequence is CASSTSGQGHNEQFF.

The chain links TRBV28 to TRBJ1-5; D may be TRBD1 (6 bases). V dropped 6 bases and J dropped 3 bases, with 15 bases sitting between them. Looked up from germline, CDR1 is MDHEN and CDR2 is SYDVKM. The CDR3 spans 15 residues. The CDR3 bases are TGTGCCAGCAGACTAGGGGGGGCTTTCAATCAGCCCCAGCATTTT. It yields the protein CASRLGGAFNQPQHF.